These T cell receptor beta chains were read from a single sample in a study of T cells after yellow fever vaccination. TCRdb re-called the 5' RACE reads through MiXCR, storing one row per CDR3 protein. The sample includes about 340,000 distinct CDR3 sequences, roughly 8.7% of them seen just once. The starting material was PBMCs, obtained on the day of the first yellow fever vaccination. These receptors came from a man aged 18-30 years who received the YFV17D yellow fever vaccine. Each CDR3 is given with its conserved first and last residue. D genes are given only for firm matches. Clone size, where shown, is once, few, many, or a class for clones that have expanded.

size: few
V: TRBV25-1
D: -
J: TRBJ1-2
CDR3: CASPVARYRSYGYTF
DNA: TGTGCCAGCCCGGTGGCCCGCTACAGGTCGTATGGCTACACCTTC

size: -
V: TRBV2
D: -
J: TRBJ1-1
CDR3: CASIEGRGPKMNTEAFF
DNA: TGTGCCAGCATCGAAGGAAGGGGCCCCAAGATGAACACTGAAGCTTTCTTT

size: many
V: TRBV6-5
D: -
J: TRBJ2-2
CDR3: CASSYVMNTGELFF
DNA: TGTGCCAGCAGTTACGTCATGAATACCGGGGAGCTGTTTTTT

size: few
V: TRBV7-9
D: TRBD1
J: TRBJ1-1
CDR3: CASSPKQGMMNTEAFF
DNA: TGTGCCAGCAGCCCAAAACAGGGGATGATGAACACTGAAGCTTTCTTT

size: -
V: TRBV12-3/TRBV12-4
D: -
J: TRBJ1-1
CDR3: CASRPSAGHLNTEAFF
DNA: TGTGCCAGCAGGCCGAGCGCAGGACACTTGAACACTGAAGCTTTCTTT

size: -
V: TRBV3-1
D: -
J: TRBJ2-7
CDR3: CASSQEGNWPYEQYF
DNA: TGTGCCAGCAGCCAAGAGGGAAACTGGCCCTACGAGCAGTACTTC

size: few
V: TRBV12-3/TRBV12-4
D: TRBD2
J: TRBJ2-5
CDR3: CASSLVGGDRGETQYF
DNA: TGTGCCAGCAGTTTGGTGGGGGGGGACCGCGGAGAGACCCAGTACTTC

size: many
V: TRBV14
D: -
J: TRBJ2-1
CDR3: CASSQYVGGEAGRNEQFF
DNA: TGTGCCAGCAGCCAATATGTAGGTGGGGAGGCCGGGCGGAATGAGCAGTTCTTC

size: -
V: TRBV4-3
D: -
J: TRBJ1-2
CDR3: CASSQASSRSGYTF
DNA: TGCGCCAGCAGCCAAGCAAGTTCGAGGTCCGGCTACACCTTC

size: -
V: TRBV12-3/TRBV12-4
D: -
J: TRBJ1-2
CDR3: CASSLRHRAQGYTF
DNA: TGTGCCAGCAGTTTGAGACACAGGGCCCAGGGCTACACCTTC

size: few
V: TRBV5-5
D: -
J: TRBJ1-1
CDR3: CASSAAPWGNTEAFF
DNA: TGTGCCAGCAGCGCGGCTCCCTGGGGGAACACTGAAGCTTTCTTT

size: few
V: TRBV29-1
D: TRBD2
J: TRBJ2-5
CDR3: CSATSGGQETQYF
DNA: TGCAGCGCCACGTCCGGGGGGCAAGAGACCCAGTACTTC

size: many
V: TRBV18
D: TRBD2
J: TRBJ2-3
CDR3: CASSPTGGSTDTQYF
DNA: TGTGCCAGCTCACCAACGGGGGGGAGCACAGATACGCAGTATTTT

size: few
V: TRBV4-1
D: -
J: TRBJ2-7
CDR3: CASSHPNRNEQYF
DNA: TGCGCCAGCAGCCATCCGAACAGGAACGAGCAGTACTTC

size: -
V: TRBV10-1
D: -
J: TRBJ1-4
CDR3: CASSVGINEKLFF
DNA: TGCGCCAGCAGTGTAGGAATTAATGAAAAACTGTTTTTT

size: -
V: TRBV5-1
D: -
J: TRBJ2-1
CDR3: CASSSHLTESYNEQFF
DNA: TGCGCCAGCAGCTCCCATCTGACAGAATCCTACAATGAGCAGTTCTTC

size: few
V: TRBV11-2
D: TRBD1
J: TRBJ2-5
CDR3: CASSRDRDETQYF
DNA: TGTGCCAGCAGCCGGGACAGGGATGAGACCCAGTACTTC

size: -
V: TRBV9
D: TRBD2
J: TRBJ2-5
CDR3: CASSLMSGGPGETQYF
DNA: TGTGCCAGCAGCCTGATGTCGGGGGGGCCGGGAGAGACCCAGTACTTC

size: -
V: TRBV6-5
D: -
J: TRBJ2-1
CDR3: CASSYSGYYNEQFF
DNA: TGTGCCAGCAGTTACTCGGGTTATTACAATGAGCAGTTCTTC

size: -
V: TRBV7-9
D: TRBD1
J: TRBJ1-2
CDR3: CASSRIQGALNGYTF
DNA: TGTGCCAGCAGCCGAATACAGGGGGCTCTGAATGGCTACACCTTC

size: many
V: TRBV20-1
D: -
J: TRBJ1-5
CDR3: CSASAFNQPQHF
DNA: TGCAGTGCTAGTGCCTTTAATCAGCCCCAGCATTTT

size: -
V: TRBV5-4
D: -
J: TRBJ2-3
CDR3: CASSPRAEGGTDTQYF
DNA: TGTGCCAGCAGCCCAAGGGCTGAGGGGGGCACAGATACGCAGTATTTT

size: few
V: TRBV10-3
D: TRBD1
J: TRBJ2-7
CDR3: CAISRTGPNEQYF
DNA: TGTGCCATCAGTAGGACAGGGCCGAACGAGCAGTACTTC

size: few
V: TRBV4-1
D: TRBD1
J: TRBJ1-5
CDR3: CASSQEAGGSQPQHF
DNA: TGCGCCAGCAGCCAAGAAGCAGGGGGAAGTCAGCCCCAGCATTTT

size: -
V: TRBV7-2
D: TRBD1
J: TRBJ1-1
CDR3: CASSPRTGEAEAFF
DNA: TGTGCCAGCAGCCCTCGGACAGGGGAGGCTGAAGCTTTCTTT

size: few
V: TRBV12-3/TRBV12-4
D: -
J: TRBJ1-4
CDR3: CATSLERREKLFF
DNA: TGTGCCACCTCACTTGAGAGGCGTGAAAAACTGTTTTTT

size: few
V: TRBV5-1
D: TRBD2
J: TRBJ2-5
CDR3: CASSLGGLASETQYF
DNA: TGCGCCAGCAGCTTGGGGGGACTAGCGTCGGAGACCCAGTACTTC

size: few
V: TRBV25-1
D: -
J: TRBJ2-3
CDR3: CASSEILLDTQYF
DNA: TGTGCCAGCAGTGAAATTCTGTTGGATACGCAGTATTTT

size: -
V: TRBV29-1
D: -
J: TRBJ1-1
CDR3: CSVAQGSTGTEAFF
DNA: TGCAGCGTCGCCCAGGGCTCGACGGGAACTGAAGCTTTCTTT

size: few
V: TRBV7-8
D: -
J: TRBJ2-5
CDR3: CASSFILRRETQYF
DNA: TGTGCCAGCAGCTTTATCCTGCGACGGGAGACCCAGTACTTC

size: few
V: TRBV7-2
D: -
J: TRBJ1-5
CDR3: CASSQALIDQPQHF
DNA: TGTGCCAGCAGCCAAGCATTAATTGATCAGCCCCAGCATTTT

size: -
V: TRBV20-1
D: TRBD2
J: TRBJ2-5
CDR3: CSGSRGGPQETQYF
DNA: TGCAGTGGTTCCCGGGGGGGGCCCCAAGAGACCCAGTACTTC

size: many
V: TRBV7-2
D: -
J: TRBJ1-4
CDR3: CASSLGWGAPQNKLFF
DNA: TGTGCCAGCAGCTTAGGATGGGGGGCCCCCCAGAACAAACTGTTTTTT

size: -
V: TRBV7-9
D: TRBD1
J: TRBJ1-1
CDR3: CASRIGQGRNTEAFF
DNA: TGTGCCAGCAGAATAGGACAGGGGAGGAACACTGAAGCTTTCTTT

size: -
V: TRBV2
D: TRBD1
J: TRBJ1-3
CDR3: CASRRQGAYSGNTIYF
DNA: TGTGCCAGCAGGCGACAGGGGGCTTACTCTGGAAACACCATATATTTT

size: few
V: TRBV20-1
D: -
J: TRBJ1-2
CDR3: CSASAGLDGYTF
DNA: TGCAGTGCTAGTGCGGGGCTCGATGGCTACACCTTC

size: many
V: TRBV5-1
D: TRBD2
J: TRBJ2-3
CDR3: CASSSSGTATDTQYF
DNA: TGCGCCAGCAGCTCGAGCGGGACTGCCACAGATACGCAGTATTTT

size: -
V: TRBV5-1
D: -
J: TRBJ1-5
CDR3: CASSLDGKGQPQHF
DNA: TGCGCCAGCAGCTTGGACGGGAAAGGACAGCCCCAGCATTTT

size: -
V: TRBV20-1
D: -
J: TRBJ2-1
CDR3: CSARTGTSSYNEQFF
DNA: TGCAGTGCTAGAACAGGGACGAGCTCCTACAATGAGCAGTTCTTC

size: many
V: TRBV5-4
D: -
J: TRBJ2-2
CDR3: CASSLVMGSLNTGELFF
DNA: TGTGCCAGCAGCTTGGTGATGGGGTCTCTGAACACCGGGGAGCTGTTTTTT

size: few
V: TRBV7-2
D: -
J: TRBJ1-2
CDR3: CASSPYRAGYGYTF
DNA: TGTGCCAGCAGCCCCTACAGGGCGGGCTATGGCTACACCTTC

size: -
V: TRBV7-2
D: -
J: TRBJ2-3
CDR3: CASSLDSRADTQYF
DNA: TGTGCCAGCAGCTTGGACAGCAGGGCAGATACGCAGTATTTT

size: few
V: TRBV4-3
D: -
J: TRBJ2-6
CDR3: CASSQARGSGANVLTF
DNA: TGCGCCAGCAGCCAAGCGCGGGGCTCTGGGGCCAACGTCCTGACTTTC

size: -
V: TRBV25-1
D: -
J: TRBJ2-5
CDR3: CASSGRSRPKSRRETQYF
DNA: TGTGCCAGCAGTGGCAGATCTCGTCCCAAGTCCCGAAGGGAGACCCAGTACTTC

size: -
V: TRBV7-2
D: -
J: TRBJ1-5
CDR3: CASSFDSNQPQHF
DNA: TGTGCCAGCAGCTTCGATAGTAATCAGCCCCAGCATTTT

size: few
V: TRBV4-3
D: TRBD2
J: TRBJ2-5
CDR3: CASSQDRASGTSLIKTQYF
DNA: TGCGCCAGCAGCCAAGATCGGGCTAGCGGGACTTCTTTGATAAAGACCCAGTACTTC

size: -
V: TRBV12-3/TRBV12-4
D: TRBD1
J: TRBJ2-7
CDR3: CASSTGTAYEQYF
DNA: TGTGCCAGCAGCACCGGGACAGCATACGAGCAGTACTTC

size: -
V: TRBV28
D: -
J: TRBJ2-3
CDR3: CASSLTGTVVTSDSTDTQYF
DNA: TGTGCCAGCAGCCTAACCGGGACAGTAGTTACTAGCGACAGCACAGATACGCAGTATTTT

size: few
V: TRBV7-9
D: -
J: TRBJ1-5
CDR3: CASSQVDGYNQPQHF
DNA: TGTGCCAGCAGCCAAGTTGACGGCTATAATCAGCCCCAGCATTTT

size: few
V: TRBV19
D: -
J: TRBJ1-2
CDR3: CASSMWQGVQGYTF
DNA: TGTGCCAGTAGTATGTGGCAGGGAGTACAGGGCTACACCTTC

size: few
V: TRBV11-2
D: -
J: TRBJ2-3
CDR3: CASSSLGVTDTQYF
DNA: TGTGCCAGCAGCTCCCTTGGCGTCACAGATACGCAGTATTTT

size: many
V: TRBV5-1
D: TRBD2
J: TRBJ2-1
CDR3: CASSFVLAVRPSSYNEQFF
DNA: TGCGCCAGCAGCTTCGTGCTAGCGGTCCGACCTAGCTCCTACAATGAGCAGTTCTTC

size: -
V: TRBV6-5
D: TRBD1
J: TRBJ1-3
CDR3: CASSYDRGYGNTIYF
DNA: TGTGCCAGCAGTTACGACAGGGGGTACGGAAACACCATATATTTT

size: many
V: TRBV4-1
D: TRBD1
J: TRBJ1-6
CDR3: CASSQDPPGGHSPLHF
DNA: TGCGCCAGCAGCCAAGATCCCCCAGGGGGCCACTCACCCCTCCACTTT

size: few
V: TRBV12-3/TRBV12-4
D: TRBD1
J: TRBJ1-1
CDR3: CASSLPGQGIGEAFF
DNA: TGTGCCAGCAGTTTACCCGGACAGGGAATAGGGGAAGCTTTCTTT